Following are 2 T cell receptor beta chains from one sample sequenced in a study of shared clonotypes between healthy human individuals. Some clones are missing from TCRdb's copy, which holds only in-frame ones; the method was immunoSEQ multiplex PCR. Here the sample spans 2 million to 2.5 million clones, around 95% being singletons. The sequenced sample was naive CD4+ T cells sorted from blood. Subset defined: CD45RA+ positively selected. All receptors come from a man younger than 35 in good health.

The chain joins TRBV30 to TRBJ1-1, with D possibly matching TRBD1 (5 bases). V was shortened by 3 bases and J by 3 bases, with 14 bases between the two germline ends. Germline assignment: CDR1 GTSNPN and CDR2 SVGIG (reference sequence). This CDR3 has 14 amino acids. CDR3 protein: CAWSRDGLYTEAFF. The CDR3 nucleotides read TGTGCCTGGAGCAGGGACGGCCTCTACACTGAAGCTTTCTTT.

The rearrangement joins TRBV7-9 to TRBJ2-1; D may match TRBD1 or TRBD2 (5 bases each). CDR3 size: 14 residues. Trimming removed 0 bases from V and 7 bases from J, with 10 bases in between. The germline V gene has CDR1 SEHNR and CDR2 FQNEAQ (reference sequence). The CDR3 DNA reads as TGTGCCAGCAGCTTAGCGAAGGGGAGTAATGAGCAGTTCTTC. Residues: CASSLAKGSNEQFF.